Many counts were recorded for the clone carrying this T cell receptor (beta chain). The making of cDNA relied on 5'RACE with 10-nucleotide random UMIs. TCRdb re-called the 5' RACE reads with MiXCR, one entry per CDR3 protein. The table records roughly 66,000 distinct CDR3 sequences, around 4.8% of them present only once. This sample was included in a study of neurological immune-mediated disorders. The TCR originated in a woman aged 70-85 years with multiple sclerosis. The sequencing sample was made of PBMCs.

The CDR3 protein is CASSLGGGRGAYEQYF. CDR3 DNA: TGTGCCAGCAGCTTAGGAGGGGGGCGAGGGGCCTACGAGCAGTACTTC. The chain carries TRBV7-9 and TRBJ2-7; D tentatively fits TRBD1 or TRBD2 (6 bases each). The CDR3 runs 16 residues. The germline V gene encodes CDR1 SEHNR and CDR2 FQNEAQ (reference sequence). V was trimmed by 1 base and J by 2 bases, leaving 15 bases between them.